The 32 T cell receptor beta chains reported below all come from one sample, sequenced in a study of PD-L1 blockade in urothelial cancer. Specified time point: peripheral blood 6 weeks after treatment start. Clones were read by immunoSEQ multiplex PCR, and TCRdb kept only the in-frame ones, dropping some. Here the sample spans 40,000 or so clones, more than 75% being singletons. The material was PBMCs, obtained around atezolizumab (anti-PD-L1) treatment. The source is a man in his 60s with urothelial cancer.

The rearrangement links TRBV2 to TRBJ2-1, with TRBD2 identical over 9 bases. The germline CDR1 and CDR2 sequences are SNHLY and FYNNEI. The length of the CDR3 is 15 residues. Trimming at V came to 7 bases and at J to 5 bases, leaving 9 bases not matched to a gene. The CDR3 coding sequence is TGTGCCAGCAACCTTCTAGCGGGGAGCCACAATGAGCAGTTCTTC. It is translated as CASNLLAGSHNEQFF.

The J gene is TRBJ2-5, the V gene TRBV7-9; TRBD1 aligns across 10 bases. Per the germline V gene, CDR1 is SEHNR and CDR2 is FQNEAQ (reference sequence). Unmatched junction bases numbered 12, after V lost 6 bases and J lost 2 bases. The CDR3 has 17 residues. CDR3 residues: CASSRPPGQGKQETQYF. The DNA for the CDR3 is TGTGCCAGCAGTCGCCCGCCGGGACAGGGGAAGCAAGAGACCCAGTACTTC.

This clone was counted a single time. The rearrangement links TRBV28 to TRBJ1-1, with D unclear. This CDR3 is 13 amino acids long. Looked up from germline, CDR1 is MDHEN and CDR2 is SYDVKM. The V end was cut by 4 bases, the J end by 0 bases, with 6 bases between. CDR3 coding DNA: TGTGCCAGCAGTTCCTATATGAACACTGAAGCTTTCTTT. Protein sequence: CASSSYMNTEAFF.

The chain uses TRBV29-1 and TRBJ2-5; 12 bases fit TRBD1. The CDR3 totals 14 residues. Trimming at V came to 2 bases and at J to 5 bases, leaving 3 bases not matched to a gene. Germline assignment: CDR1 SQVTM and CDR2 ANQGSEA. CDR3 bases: TGCAGCGTTGAAAGGGACAGGGGGCGGGAGACCCAGTACTTC. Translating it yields CSVERDRGRETQYF. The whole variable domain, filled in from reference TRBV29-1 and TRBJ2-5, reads SAVISQKPSRDICQRGTSLTIQCQVDSQVTMMFWYRQQPGQSLTLIATANQGSEATYESGFVIDKFPISRPNLTFSTLTVSNMSPEDSSIYLCSVERDRGRETQYFGPGTRLLVL.

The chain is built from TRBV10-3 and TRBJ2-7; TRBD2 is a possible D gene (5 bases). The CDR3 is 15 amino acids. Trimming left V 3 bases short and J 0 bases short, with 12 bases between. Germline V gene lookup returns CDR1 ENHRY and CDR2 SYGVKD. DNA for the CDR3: TGTGCCATCAGTGAAACGGCAGGAGGCTCCTACGAGCAGTACTTC. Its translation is CAISETAGGSYEQYF.

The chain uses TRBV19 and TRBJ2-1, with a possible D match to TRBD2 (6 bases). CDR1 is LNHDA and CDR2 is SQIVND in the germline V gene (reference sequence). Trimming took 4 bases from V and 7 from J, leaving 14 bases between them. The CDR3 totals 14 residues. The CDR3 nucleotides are TGTGCCAGTAGTACCGGGACTCTAACGAATGAGCAGTTCTTC. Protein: CASSTGTLTNEQFF.

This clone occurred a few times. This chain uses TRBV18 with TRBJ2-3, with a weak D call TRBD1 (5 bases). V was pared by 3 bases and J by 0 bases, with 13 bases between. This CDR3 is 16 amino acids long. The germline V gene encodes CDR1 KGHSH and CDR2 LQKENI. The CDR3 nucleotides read TGTGCCAGCTCACCGAACAGGTTGTCTAGCACAGATACGCAGTATTTT. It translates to CASSPNRLSSTDTQYF.

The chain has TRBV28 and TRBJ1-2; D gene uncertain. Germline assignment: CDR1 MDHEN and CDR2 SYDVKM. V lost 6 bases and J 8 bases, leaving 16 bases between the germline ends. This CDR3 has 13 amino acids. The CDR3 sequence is CASSPNRLWGYTF. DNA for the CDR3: TGTGCCAGCAGCCCAAACCGACTGTGGGGCTACACCTTC.

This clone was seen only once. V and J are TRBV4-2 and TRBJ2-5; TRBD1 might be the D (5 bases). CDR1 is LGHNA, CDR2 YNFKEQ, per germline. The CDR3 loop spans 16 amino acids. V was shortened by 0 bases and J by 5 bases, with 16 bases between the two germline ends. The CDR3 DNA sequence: TGTGCCAGCAGCCAAGATTACCAAGGGGTCCGGGAGACCCAGTACTTC. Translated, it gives CASSQDYQGVRETQYF.

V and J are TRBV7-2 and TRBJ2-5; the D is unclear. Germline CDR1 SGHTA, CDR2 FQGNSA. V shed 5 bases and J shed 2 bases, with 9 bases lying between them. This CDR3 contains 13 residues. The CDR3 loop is CASSPRRQETQYF. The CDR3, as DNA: TGTGCCAGCAGCCCGCGTCGACAAGAGACCCAGTACTTC.

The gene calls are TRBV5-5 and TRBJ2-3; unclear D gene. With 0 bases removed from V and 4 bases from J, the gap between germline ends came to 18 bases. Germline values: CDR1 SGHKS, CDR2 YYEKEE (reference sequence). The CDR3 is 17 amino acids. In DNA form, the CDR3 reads TGTGCCAGCAGCTTGGGAAGTTTCCGAGCAGGTCCAGATACGCAGTATTTT. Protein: CASSLGSFRAGPDTQYF.

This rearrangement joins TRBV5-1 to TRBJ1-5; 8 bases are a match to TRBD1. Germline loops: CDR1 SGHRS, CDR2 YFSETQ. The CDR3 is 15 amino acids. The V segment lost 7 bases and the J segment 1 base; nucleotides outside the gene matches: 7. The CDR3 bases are TGCGCCAGCTCGAGCGGACAGGGAAGCAATCAGCCCCAGCATTTT. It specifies CASSSGQGSNQPQHF.

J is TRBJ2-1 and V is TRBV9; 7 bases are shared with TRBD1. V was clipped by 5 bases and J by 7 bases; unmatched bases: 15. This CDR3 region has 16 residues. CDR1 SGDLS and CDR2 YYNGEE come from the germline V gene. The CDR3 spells CASSPLVRGGQNEQFF. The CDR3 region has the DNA TGTGCCAGCAGTCCCCTCGTTAGAGGGGGCCAAAATGAGCAGTTCTTC.

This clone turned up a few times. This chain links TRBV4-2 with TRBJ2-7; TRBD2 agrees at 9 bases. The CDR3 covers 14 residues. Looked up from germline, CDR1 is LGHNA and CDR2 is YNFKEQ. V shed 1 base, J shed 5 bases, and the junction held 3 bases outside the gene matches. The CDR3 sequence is CASSQGTSENEQYF. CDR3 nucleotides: TGTGCCAGCAGCCAAGGGACTAGCGAAAACGAGCAGTACTTC.

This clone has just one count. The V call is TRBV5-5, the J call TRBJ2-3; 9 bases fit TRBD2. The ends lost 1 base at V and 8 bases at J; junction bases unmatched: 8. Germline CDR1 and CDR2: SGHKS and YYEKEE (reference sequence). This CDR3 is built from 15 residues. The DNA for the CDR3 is TGTGCCAGCAGCTTGAGGCTAGCGGGGAGTGGTACGCAGTATTTT. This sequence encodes CASSLRLAGSGTQYF. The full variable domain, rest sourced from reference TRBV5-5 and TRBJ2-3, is DAGVTQSPTHLIKTRGQQVTLRCSPISGHKSVSWYQQVLGQGPQFIFQYYEKEERGRGNFPDRFSARQFPNYSSELNVNALLLGDSALYLCASSLRLAGSGTQYFGPGTRLTVL.

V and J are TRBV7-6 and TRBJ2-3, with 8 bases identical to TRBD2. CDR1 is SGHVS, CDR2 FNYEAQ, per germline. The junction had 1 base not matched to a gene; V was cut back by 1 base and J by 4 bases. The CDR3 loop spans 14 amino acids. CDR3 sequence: CASSLDGRADTQYF. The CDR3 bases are TGTGCCAGCAGCTTAGACGGGAGGGCAGATACGCAGTATTTT.

CDR3 loop: CASSLSGGGYEQYF. CDR3 nucleotides: TGTGCCAGCAGCTTGTCGGGGGGCGGTTACGAGCAGTACTTC. The chain joins TRBV7-9 to TRBJ2-7; weak D call: TRBD2 (7 bases). CDR1 and CDR2 from the germline V gene are SEHNR and FQNEAQ (reference sequence). The CDR3 is made up of 14 amino acids. Trimming removed 3 bases from V and 4 bases from J, with 13 bases in between.

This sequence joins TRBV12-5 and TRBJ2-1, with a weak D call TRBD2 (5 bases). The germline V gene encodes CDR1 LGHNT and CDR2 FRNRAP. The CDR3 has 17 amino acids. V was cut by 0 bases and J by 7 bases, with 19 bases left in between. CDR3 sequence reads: CASGLVSGPDLRNEQFF. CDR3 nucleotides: TGTGCTAGTGGTTTGGTAAGCGGTCCCGATTTGAGGAATGAGCAGTTCTTC. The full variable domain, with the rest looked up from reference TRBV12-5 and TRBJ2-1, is DARVTQTPRHKVTEMGQEVTMRCQPILGHNTVFWYRQTMMQGLELLAYFRNRAPLDDSGMPKDRFSAEMPDATLATLKIQPSEPRDSAVYFCASGLVSGPDLRNEQFFGPGTRLTVL.

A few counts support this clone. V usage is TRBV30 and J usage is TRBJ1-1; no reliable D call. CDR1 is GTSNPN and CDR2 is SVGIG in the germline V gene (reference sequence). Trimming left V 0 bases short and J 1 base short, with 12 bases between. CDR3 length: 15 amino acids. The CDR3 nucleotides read TGTGCCTGGAGTGTACCTAACCGCGGGAACACTGAAGCTTTCTTT. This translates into CAWSVPNRGNTEAFF.

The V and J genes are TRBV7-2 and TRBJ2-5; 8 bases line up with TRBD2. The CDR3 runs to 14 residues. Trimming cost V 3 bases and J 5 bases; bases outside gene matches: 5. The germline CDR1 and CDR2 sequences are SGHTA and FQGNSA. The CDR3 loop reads CASSFKPGGETQYF. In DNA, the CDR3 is TGTGCCAGCAGCTTTAAACCGGGGGGGGAGACCCAGTACTTC.

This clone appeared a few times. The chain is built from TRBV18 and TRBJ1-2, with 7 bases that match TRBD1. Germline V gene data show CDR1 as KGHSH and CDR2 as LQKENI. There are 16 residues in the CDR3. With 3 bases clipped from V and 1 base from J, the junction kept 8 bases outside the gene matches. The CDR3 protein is CASSPMTGQDNYGYTF. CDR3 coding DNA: TGTGCCAGCTCACCGATGACAGGGCAAGATAACTATGGCTACACCTTC.

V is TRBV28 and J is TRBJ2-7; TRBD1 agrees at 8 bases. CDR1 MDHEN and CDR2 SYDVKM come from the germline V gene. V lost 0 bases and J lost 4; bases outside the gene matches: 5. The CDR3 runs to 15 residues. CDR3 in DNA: TGTGCCAGCAGTTTATGGCAGGGGGCGGGGTACGAGCAGTACTTC. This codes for CASSLWQGAGYEQYF.

The CDR3 loop is CASKSFETQYF. CDR3 coding DNA: TGCGCCAGCAAATCCTTTGAGACCCAGTACTTC. The chain has TRBV4-1 and TRBJ2-5; no definite D call. Deletions cut 7 bases from V and 5 bases from J, with 8 bases between. The CDR3 length is 11 residues. From germline, CDR1 is MGHRA and CDR2 YSYEKL.

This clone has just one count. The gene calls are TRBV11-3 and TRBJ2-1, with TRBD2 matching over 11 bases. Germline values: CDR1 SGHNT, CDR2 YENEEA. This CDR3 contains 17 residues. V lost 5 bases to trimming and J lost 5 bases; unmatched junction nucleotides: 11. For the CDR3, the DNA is TGTGCCAGCAGCCCTCGACTAGCGGGAATTGAGGACAATGAGCAGTTCTTC. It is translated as CASSPRLAGIEDNEQFF.

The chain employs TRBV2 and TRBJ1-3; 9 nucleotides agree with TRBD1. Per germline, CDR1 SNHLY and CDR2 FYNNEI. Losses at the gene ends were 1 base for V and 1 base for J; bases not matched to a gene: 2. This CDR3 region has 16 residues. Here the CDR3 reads CASSEGTGVSGNTIYF. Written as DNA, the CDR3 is TGTGCCAGCAGTGAAGGGACAGGGGTATCTGGAAACACCATATATTTT. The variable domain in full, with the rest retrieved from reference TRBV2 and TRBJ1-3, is EPEVTQTPSHQVTQMGQEVILRCVPISNHLYFYWYRQILGQKVEFLVSFYNNEISEKSEIFDDQFSVERPDGSNFTLKIRSTKLEDSAMYFCASSEGTGVSGNTIYFGEGSWLTVV.

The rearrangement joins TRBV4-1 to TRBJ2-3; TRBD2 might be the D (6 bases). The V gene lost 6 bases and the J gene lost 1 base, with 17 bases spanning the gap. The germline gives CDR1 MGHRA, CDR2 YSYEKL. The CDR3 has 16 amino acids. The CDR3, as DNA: TGCGCCAGCAGTTTGAGCGGGCGAGTCGGCACAGATACGCAGTATTTT. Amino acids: CASSLSGRVGTDTQYF.

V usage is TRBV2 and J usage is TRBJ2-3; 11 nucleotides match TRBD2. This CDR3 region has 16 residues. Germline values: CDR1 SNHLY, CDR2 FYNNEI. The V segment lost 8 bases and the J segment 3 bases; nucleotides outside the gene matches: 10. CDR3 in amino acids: CASATGTSGTTDTQYF. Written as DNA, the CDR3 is TGTGCCAGCGCAACCGGGACTAGCGGAACTACAGATACGCAGTATTTT.

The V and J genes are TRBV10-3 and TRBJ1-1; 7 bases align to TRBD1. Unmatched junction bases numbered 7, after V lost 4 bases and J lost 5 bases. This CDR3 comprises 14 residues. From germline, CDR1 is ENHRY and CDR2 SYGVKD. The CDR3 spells CAISGRQGETEAFF. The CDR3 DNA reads TGTGCCATCAGTGGGAGACAGGGAGAAACTGAAGCTTTCTTT.

The CDR3 spells CASSRAGETEAFF. The CDR3 nucleotides are TGTGCCAGCAGCCGTGCGGGAGAGACTGAAGCTTTCTTT. This sequence joins TRBV5-4 and TRBJ1-1; D not certain. CDR3 length equals 13 residues. Germline values: CDR1 SGHNT, CDR2 YYREEE (reference sequence). Trimming stripped 4 bases from V and 5 bases from J, with 12 bases between.

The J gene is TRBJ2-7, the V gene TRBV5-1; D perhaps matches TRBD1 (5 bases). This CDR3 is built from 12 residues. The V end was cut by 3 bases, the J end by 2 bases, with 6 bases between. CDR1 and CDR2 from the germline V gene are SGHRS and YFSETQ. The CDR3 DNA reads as TGCGCCAGCAGCTCAGGGACCTACGAGCAGTACTTC. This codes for CASSSGTYEQYF.

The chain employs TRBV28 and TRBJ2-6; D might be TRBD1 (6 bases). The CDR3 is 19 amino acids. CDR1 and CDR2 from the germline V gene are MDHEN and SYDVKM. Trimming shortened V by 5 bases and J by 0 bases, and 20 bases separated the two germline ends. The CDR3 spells CASSVSDSFRTSGANVLTF. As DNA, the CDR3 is TGTGCCAGCAGTGTCTCGGACAGCTTTAGGACCTCTGGGGCCAACGTCCTGACTTTC.

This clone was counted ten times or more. CDR3 region: CASSYRSQGARTEAFF. CDR3 DNA sequence: TGTGCCAGCAGTTACCGCTCTCAGGGGGCGCGGACTGAAGCTTTCTTT. The rearrangement uses TRBV6-5 and TRBJ1-1, with TRBD1 matching 8 bases. There are 16 residues in the CDR3. V was clipped by 2 bases and J by 5 bases; unmatched bases: 10. Germline lookup yields CDR1 MNHEY and CDR2 SVGAGI.